These 12 T cell receptor beta chains originate from one sample sequenced in a study of identical twins. MiXCR, run by TCRdb on the 5' RACE reads, gives a single entry per CDR3 protein. The data show a few hundred thousand distinct CDR3 sequences, about 16% seen once. Separately, the same data were catalogued under a study of yellow fever vaccine responses in identical twins.

The sequenced material came from CD4+ T cells sorted from blood. Receptors were obtained from a young woman in good health.

The rearrangement links TRBV29-1 to TRBJ2-1, with TRBD2 identical over 12 bases. Germline V CDR1 and CDR2: SQVTM, ANQGSEA. J was trimmed by 14 bases and V by 1 base; bases with no gene match: 6. The CDR3 is 13 amino acids. The CDR3 sequence is CSVEGRLAGAEFF. CDR3 sequence (DNA): TGCAGCGTTGAAGGTCGACTAGCGGGAGCTGAGTTCTTC.

This clonotype was found a few times. V usage is TRBV20-1 and J usage is TRBJ2-2, with a weak D call TRBD1 (5 bases). V was cut by 1 base and J by 4 bases, with 10 bases left in between. The CDR3 length is 14 residues. Germline lookup yields CDR1 DFQATT and CDR2 SNEGSKA (reference sequence). CDR3 in DNA: TGCAGTGCTAGAGCGAACAGGCCCACCGGGGAGCTGTTTTTT. Its translation is CSARANRPTGELFF.

The chain uses TRBV24-1 and TRBJ2-5; no definite D call. CDR3 length: 13 amino acids. The germline V and J ends were trimmed by 4 bases and 5 bases, with 10 bases remaining between them. Germline assignment: CDR1 KGHDR and CDR2 SFDVKD. Here the CDR3 reads CATSDLLRETQYF. CDR3 bases: TGTGCCACCAGTGACCTCTTGCGCGAGACCCAGTACTTC.

Written as DNA, the CDR3 is TGTGCCAGCAGCCCGGGACTAGTTGGATTCGGGGAGCTGTTTTTT. This translates into CASSPGLVGFGELFF. V and J are TRBV6-2 or TRBV6-3 and TRBJ2-2; 8 bases line up with TRBD2. CDR1 MNHEY and CDR2 SVGEGT come from the germline V gene. The CDR3 extends over 15 amino acids. V was clipped by 6 bases and J by 7 bases; unmatched bases: 10.

Ten or more counts support this clonotype. The junction departs from the called germline gene at one end, perhaps through a read error. The chain recombines TRBV5-1 with TRBJ2-3, with 9 bases lining up with TRBD1. The CDR3 runs 14 residues. Germline values: CDR1 SGHRS, CDR2 YFSETQ. The CDR3 DNA follows: TGTGCCAGCAGTTGGGACAGGGCCACAGATACGCAGTATTTT. The encoded protein is CASSWDRATDTQYF.

In nucleotides, the CDR3 is TGTGCCAGCAGCTTAGAGGGGACTAGCGGGAGATACGAGCAGTACTTC. Translated: CASSLEGTSGRYEQYF. The chain employs TRBV7-8 and TRBJ2-7; 14 bases are shared with TRBD2. CDR3 length: 16 residues. V shed 1 base, J shed 4 bases, and the junction held 3 bases outside the gene matches. Germline V gene lookup returns CDR1 SGHVS and CDR2 FQNEAQ.

This clonotype was found a few times. The J gene is TRBJ2-3, the V gene TRBV6-2 or TRBV6-3; the match to TRBD2 covers 8 bases. Trimming at V came to 2 bases and at J to 4 bases, leaving 11 bases not matched to a gene. Germline V lookup: CDR1 MNHEY, CDR2 SVGEGT. This CDR3 region has 17 residues. This CDR3 reads CASSYGSSGSRADTQYF. The CDR3 DNA reads as TGTGCCAGCAGTTACGGATCGAGCGGGAGTAGGGCAGATACGCAGTATTTT.

The genes are TRBV12-3 or TRBV12-4 and TRBJ2-2; 7 positions agree with TRBD2. This CDR3 is built from 16 residues. J gave up 4 bases and V 1 base, and 6 bases lay outside the gene matches. CDR3 amino acids: CASSLGPGLSTGELFF. The CDR3 bases are TGTGCCAGCAGTTTAGGTCCGGGACTATCCACCGGGGAGCTGTTTTTT.

This chain connects TRBV4-1 to TRBJ1-1, with 7 bases lining up with TRBD1. Trimming removed 5 bases from V and 1 base from J; junction bases left unmatched: 7. Germline CDR1 MGHRA, CDR2 YSYEKL. The CDR3 has 15 amino acids. The CDR3 region has the DNA TGCGCCAGCAGCTCGCCGGGACAGAAGAACACTGAAGCTTTCTTT. Protein product: CASSSPGQKNTEAFF.

This clonotype appeared a few times. The chain employs TRBV12-3 or TRBV12-4 and TRBJ2-3; a possible D gene is TRBD1 (6 bases). The CDR3 length is 15 residues. The V end lost 2 bases, the J end lost 0 bases, and 9 bases lay between the germline ends. CDR3 protein: CASSLTGRSTDTQYF. DNA of the CDR3: TGTGCCAGCAGTTTAACAGGGAGAAGCACAGATACGCAGTATTTT.

This clonotype was counted a few times. The J gene is TRBJ2-7, the V gene TRBV20-1; D is unresolved. From germline, CDR1 is DFQATT and CDR2 SNEGSKA (reference sequence). Trimming took 4 bases from V and 7 from J, leaving 11 bases between them. The CDR3 spans 11 residues. This CDR3 is CSAKGIQEQYV. CDR3 bases: TGCAGTGCTAAAGGGATACAAGAGCAGTACGTC.

This clonotype was picked up a small number of times. This chain links TRBV7-2 with TRBJ2-7; 10 bases agree with TRBD2. The V gene's germline CDR1 is SGHTA and CDR2 FQGNSA. The CDR3 totals 15 residues. The V and J ends lost 5 bases and 4 bases, in that order; junction bases with no gene match: 8. The CDR3 DNA reads as TGTGCCAGCAGCCACGAGGGACTAGCGCCATACGAGCAGTACTTC. Translated, it gives CASSHEGLAPYEQYF.